This TCR beta chain was identified during a study of tissue T cells after allogeneic stem cell transplantation. General observations from the study: Few T cell clones were shared across patients, but motif clusters showed tissue-specific shared signatures.

Regarding this clone: Its antigen remains unknown. The listed genes are named as in mouse. The read stops 1 residue short of the end of the CDR3; the missing end is completed from the germline J gene.

V shed 4 bases and J 0 bases; nucleotides not matched to a gene: 1. Germline-derived CDR1 and CDR2 are SNHLY and FYNGKV (reference sequence). The CDR3 spans 14 residues. Profiling relied on immunoSEQ multiplex PCR, and the TCRdb table lists in-frame clones only, not all of them. The sample consists of some 2,200 clones, around three fifths of them appearing once. Time point reported: mouse harvest day 7 after allogeneic transplant. Mouse grafts combined 10^7 T-cell-depleted bone marrow cells with 10^6 splenic CD5+ T cells. Material: spleen. This chain uses TRBV3 with TRBJ2-4, with 7 bases lining up with TRBD1. The receptor was isolated from a female BALB/c mouse given C57BL/6 T cells with graft-versus-host disease after an allogeneic hematopoietic cell transplant. The CDR3 here is CASSWGQSQNTLYF. The sequenced part of the CDR3 DNA is TGTGCCAGCAGCTGGGGACAGAGTCAAAACACCTTGTAC.